This record concerns one T cell receptor (beta chain) sequence. These data originate in a study of technical replicates of blood from a few donors. V gave up 0 bases and J gave up 4 bases; unmatched junction bases: 2. Germline lookup yields CDR1 LNHDA and CDR2 SQIVND (reference sequence). The CDR3 runs to 15 residues. Here immunoSEQ multiplex PCR was the method, and the copy in TCRdb shows in-frame clones only, minus some. The sample consists of roughly 80,000 clones, roughly 95% of them appearing once. V usage is TRBV19 and J usage is TRBJ1-5, with 8 bases matching TRBD1. This receptor was obtained from a human donor in good health. Specimen: T cells isolated from PBMCs. CDR3 DNA: TGTGCCAGTAGTATAGAAGGGGACAGGAATCAGCCCCAGCATTTT. Protein: CASSIEGDRNQPQHF.